Presented here are 19 T cell receptor beta chains from one specimen sequenced in a study of T cell clones after liver transplantation. Produced via immunoSEQ multiplex PCR; TCRdb's table is partial and in-frame only. The data hold 12,000 to 15,000 clones, with about nine tenths observed a single time. The material was CD8+ T cells from blood, obtained before liver transplant. The source of these receptors is a human donor who received a liver transplant.

The chain combines TRBV5-4 with TRBJ1-3, with D unresolved. V dropped 4 bases and J dropped 0 bases, with 8 bases sitting between them. Germline assignment: CDR1 SGHNT and CDR2 YYREEE (reference sequence). This CDR3 region has 14 residues. The CDR3 DNA reads TGTGCCAGCAGCCCGTCAAGCTCTGGAAACACCATATATTTT. This codes for CASSPSSSGNTIYF.

This chain links TRBV30 with TRBJ2-6; D is perhaps TRBD1 (5 bases). The CDR3 is made up of 15 amino acids. Trimming removed 0 bases from V and 0 bases from J, with 6 bases in between. Per the germline V gene, CDR1 is GTSNPN and CDR2 is SVGIG (reference sequence). CDR3: CAWSVDSSGANVLTF. The CDR3 DNA sequence: TGTGCCTGGAGTGTAGACAGCTCTGGGGCCAACGTCCTGACTTTC.

The chain couples TRBV19 to TRBJ2-2, with TRBD2 identical over 10 bases. With V trimmed by 0 bases and J by 7 bases, 11 bases remained unmatched. Germline V CDR1 and CDR2: LNHDA, SQIVND (reference sequence). This CDR3 is 18 amino acids long. The CDR3 loop reads CASSIDPSGRIMGGELFF. In DNA, the CDR3 is TGTGCCAGTAGTATAGATCCTAGCGGGAGAATTATGGGCGGGGAGCTGTTTTTT.

This clone was observed a single time. The chain uses TRBV28 and TRBJ2-5; D gene unclear. CDR3 size: 13 residues. The germline V and J ends were trimmed by 3 bases and 5 bases, with 10 bases remaining between them. Germline V gene lookup returns CDR1 MDHEN and CDR2 SYDVKM. The CDR3 protein is CASSFVGMETQYF. The CDR3 DNA follows: TGTGCCAGCAGTTTTGTGGGGATGGAGACCCAGTACTTC.

This clone is categorized as medium-sized (0.01 to 0.1%). The rearrangement uses TRBV5-4 and TRBJ2-1; tentatively, D is TRBD2 (6 bases). V was pared by 3 bases and J by 0 bases, with 13 bases between. The germline gives CDR1 SGHNT, CDR2 YYREEE (reference sequence). CDR3 length equals 16 residues. The DNA for the CDR3 is TGTGCCAGCAGCTCCAGGGACTCGAGCTCCTACAATGAGCAGTTCTTC. Amino acid sequence: CASSSRDSSSYNEQFF. The whole variable domain, remainder taken from reference TRBV5-4 and TRBJ2-1, is ETGVTQSPTHLIKTRGQQVTLRCSSQSGHNTVSWYQQALGQGPQFIFQYYREEENGRGNFPPRFSGLQFPNYSSELNVNALELDDSALYLCASSSRDSSSYNEQFFGPGTRLTVL.

The V gene is TRBV11-3, the J gene TRBJ2-3; D uncertain. V lost 2 bases to trimming and J lost 5 bases, with 17 bases between them. From germline, CDR1 is SGHNT and CDR2 YENEEA. The CDR3 is 16 amino acids. The CDR3 DNA reads TGTGCCAGCAGCTTAATATGGGGTCGCCCCGGAGATACGCAGTATTTT. Protein: CASSLIWGRPGDTQYF. Based on the CDR3 plus reference TRBV11-3 and TRBJ2-3, the full variable domain is EAGVVQSPRYKIIEKKQPVAFWCNPISGHNTLYWYLQNLGQGPELLIRYENEEAVDDSQLPKDRFSAERLKGVDSTLKIQPAELGDSAVYLCASSLIWGRPGDTQYFGPGTRLTVL.

CDR3 amino acids: CASSFSVRELGDTQYF. The CDR3 coding sequence is TGTGCCAGCAGTTTTTCCGTTCGGGAGCTAGGAGATACGCAGTATTTT. The chain combines TRBV28 with TRBJ2-3, with TRBD2 as a possible D gene (6 bases). Per germline, CDR1 MDHEN and CDR2 SYDVKM. This CDR3 has 16 residues. Trimming took off 3 bases at V and 5 bases at J, with 18 bases between the two ends.

The chain combines TRBV4-1 with TRBJ1-1, with TRBD1 identical over 7 bases. Germline lookup yields CDR1 MGHRA and CDR2 YSYEKL. The CDR3 totals 16 residues. V shed 2 bases and J 5 bases; nucleotides not matched to a gene: 11. The CDR3 DNA reads TGCGCCAGCAGCCAACTCGCCGACACAGGGGAGACTGAAGCTTTCTTT. It is translated as CASSQLADTGETEAFF.

The chain recombines TRBV21-1 with TRBJ1-4; the D call TRBD1 from the table was never checked on the DNA. TRBV21-1 is annotated as a pseudogene. The CDR3 has 17 amino acids. CDR3 loop: CASSKVCRLRTVEKLFF. The CDR3 nucleotides read TGTGCCAGCAGCAAAGTATGTCGGTTGAGGACAGTCGAAAAACTGTTTTTT.

This clone is labeled as medium-sized (0.01 to 0.1%). This chain connects TRBV28 to TRBJ2-4; 7 bases are shared with TRBD1. Germline loops: CDR1 MDHEN, CDR2 SYDVKM. The CDR3 is 14 amino acids. Germline trimming cut 6 bases from V and 9 bases from J; bases unmatched to any gene: 11. The CDR3 loop is CASSSPSTGIIQYF. In DNA form, the CDR3 reads TGTGCCAGCAGCTCACCTTCGACAGGGATCATTCAGTACTTC. The full variable domain, with the rest looked up from reference TRBV28 and TRBJ2-4, is DVKVTQSSRYLVKRTGEKVFLECVQDMDHENMFWYRQDPGLGLRLIYFSYDVKMKEKGDIPEGYSVSREKKERFSLILESASTNQTSMYLCASSSPSTGIIQYFGAGTRLSVL.

The rearrangement joins TRBV2 to TRBJ2-3; D is perhaps TRBD1 or TRBD2 (6 bases each). Trimming took off 11 bases at V and 0 bases at J, with 9 bases between the two ends. Germline CDR1 is SNHLY and CDR2 is FYNNEI. The CDR3 covers 12 residues. CDR3 region: CAWGASTDTQYF. The CDR3 bases are TGTGCCTGGGGGGCTAGCACAGATACGCAGTATTTT.

The chain has TRBV5-6 and TRBJ1-5; D gene ambiguous. Germline values: CDR1 SGHDT, CDR2 YYEEEE. The CDR3 has 16 residues. The V end lost 1 base, the J end lost 2 bases, and 13 bases lay between the germline ends. The CDR3 sequence: CASSLWSVLGNQPQHF. The DNA for the CDR3 is TGTGCCAGCAGCTTGTGGTCAGTTCTGGGCAATCAGCCCCAGCATTTT.

This clone was recorded a few times. V gene TRBV19 combines with J gene TRBJ2-1; TRBD2 aligns across 9 bases. CDR1 is LNHDA and CDR2 is SQIVND in the germline V gene (reference sequence). This CDR3 has 20 amino acids. V dropped 4 bases and J dropped 0; count of bases not matched to a gene: 16. This CDR3 is CASSRSREREARSSYNEQFF. In DNA, the CDR3 is TGTGCCAGTAGTAGATCGAGGGAGCGGGAGGCCCGGAGCTCCTACAATGAGCAGTTCTTC.

The chain has TRBV27 and TRBJ2-1; the match to TRBD1 covers 8 bases. The J segment lost 5 bases and the V segment lost 6 bases, leaving 3 bases of the junction unmatched. The CDR3 consists of 13 residues. Looked up from germline, CDR1 is MNHEY and CDR2 is SMNVEV (reference sequence). CDR3 bases: TGTGCCAGCAGGGGGACAGGCGACAATGAGCAGTTCTTC. Translated: CASRGTGDNEQFF.

This clone was observed a single time. This sequence joins TRBV9 and TRBJ2-2, with D uncertain. CDR3 length: 15 residues. Trimming left V 0 bases short and J 3 bases short, with 9 bases between. Germline V gene sequence: CDR1 SGDLS, CDR2 YYNGEE. The CDR3 region is CASSVGASHTGELFF. DNA for the CDR3: TGTGCCAGCAGCGTAGGTGCGTCGCACACCGGGGAGCTGTTTTTT.

The V call is TRBV18, the J call TRBJ2-7; D is possibly TRBD1 (5 bases). CDR1 KGHSH and CDR2 LQKENI come from the germline V gene. This CDR3 is built from 13 residues. The V and J ends lost 2 bases and 6 bases respectively, with 11 bases between them. DNA of the CDR3: TGTGCCAGCTCACCATGGGGCAGGTTCGAGCAGTACTTC. As protein: CASSPWGRFEQYF. The full variable domain, completed using reference TRBV18 and TRBJ2-7, is NAGVMQNPRHLVRRRGQEARLRCSPMKGHSHVYWYRQLPEEGLKFMVYLQKENIIDESGMPKERFSAEFPKEGPSILRIQQVVRGDSAAYFCASSPWGRFEQYFGPGTRLTVT.

This chain connects TRBV9 to TRBJ2-1; tentatively, D is TRBD2 (6 bases). V was cut by 8 bases and J by 4 bases, with 10 bases left in between. Germline V gene data show CDR1 as SGDLS and CDR2 as YYNGEE. CDR3 size: 12 residues. CDR3 sequence: CASGDSYNEQFF. In DNA, the CDR3 is TGTGCCAGTGGGGACTCTTACAATGAGCAGTTCTTC.

The chain employs TRBV7-8 and TRBJ2-1, with 9 bases fitting TRBD2. CDR1 and CDR2 (germline): SGHVS, FQNEAQ. Trimming took 4 bases from V and 8 from J; bases not matched to a gene: 9. CDR3 length: 15 amino acids. The CDR3 sequence is CASSSWGSGSYEQFF. The CDR3 nucleotides read TGTGCCAGCAGCTCCTGGGGTAGCGGGAGTTATGAGCAGTTCTTC.

This sequence joins TRBV12-5 and TRBJ2-1; TRBD2 aligns across 8 bases. This CDR3 has 16 amino acids. With V trimmed by 0 bases and J by 3 bases, 4 bases remained unmatched. CDR1 is LGHNT and CDR2 is FRNRAP in the germline V gene. The CDR3 DNA sequence: TGTGCTAGTGGTTTGGTACTAAGCGGGAGCTACAATGAGCAGTTCTTC. It specifies CASGLVLSGSYNEQFF.